This T cell receptor beta chain stems from a study of radiotherapy plus CTLA-4 blockade in lung cancer. This clone was observed a few times. Germline V gene lookup returns CDR1 MRHNA and CDR2 SNTAGT. The length of the CDR3 is 16 residues. V was pared by 3 bases and J by 5 bases, with 18 bases between. Using immunoSEQ multiplex PCR, the repertoire was profiled, and TCRdb retains in-frame clones only, with some absent. This table holds roughly 80,000 clones, roughly four fifths found once. The receptor comes from a human donor with non-small cell lung cancer whose response to radiotherapy plus ipilimumab could not be evaluated. The chain is built from TRBV6-4 and TRBJ2-3; D might be TRBD1 (6 bases). This sample comprised peripheral blood, obtained from a patient treated with radiotherapy plus ipilimumab. CDR3 sequence: CASSEFGGLRLDTQYF. In nucleotides, the CDR3 is TGTGCCAGCAGTGAGTTTGGGGGCCTCCGTCTAGATACGCAGTATTTT.